Reported below is one TCR beta chain. The data originate from a study of cytomegalovirus exposure and HLA in healthy donors. The table came from immunoSEQ multiplex PCR; TCRdb's copy has only in-frame clones and leaves some out. The top ten hold about 1.3% of the sample, which has around 80,000 clones, 90% to 97% seen once. Specimen: PBMCs. The sequence derives from a woman in her late teens or twenties in good health and CMV-seronegative.

The CDR3 region is CASSVGELNEQFF. CDR3 nucleotide sequence: TGTGCCAGCAGCGTAGGCGAGTTGAATGAGCAGTTCTTC. The chain uses TRBV9 and TRBJ2-1; D is unresolved. Trimming removed 0 bases at V and 7 bases at J, with 8 bases between. The CDR3 length is 13 residues. Germline assignment: CDR1 SGDLS and CDR2 YYNGEE.